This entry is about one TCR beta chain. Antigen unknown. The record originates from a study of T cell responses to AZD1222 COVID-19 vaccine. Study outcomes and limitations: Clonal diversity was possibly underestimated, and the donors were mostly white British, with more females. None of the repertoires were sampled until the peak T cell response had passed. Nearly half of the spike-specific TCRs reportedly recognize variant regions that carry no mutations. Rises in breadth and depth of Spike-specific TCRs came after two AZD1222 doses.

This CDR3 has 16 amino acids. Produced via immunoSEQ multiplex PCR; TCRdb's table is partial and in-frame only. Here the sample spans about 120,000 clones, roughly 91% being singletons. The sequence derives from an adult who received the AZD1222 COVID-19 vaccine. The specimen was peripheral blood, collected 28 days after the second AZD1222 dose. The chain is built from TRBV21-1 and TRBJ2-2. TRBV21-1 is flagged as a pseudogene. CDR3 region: CASSSPGPQTTGELFF. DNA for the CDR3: TGTGCCAGCAGCTCCCCCGGGCCACAGACGACCGGGGAGCTGTTTTTT.